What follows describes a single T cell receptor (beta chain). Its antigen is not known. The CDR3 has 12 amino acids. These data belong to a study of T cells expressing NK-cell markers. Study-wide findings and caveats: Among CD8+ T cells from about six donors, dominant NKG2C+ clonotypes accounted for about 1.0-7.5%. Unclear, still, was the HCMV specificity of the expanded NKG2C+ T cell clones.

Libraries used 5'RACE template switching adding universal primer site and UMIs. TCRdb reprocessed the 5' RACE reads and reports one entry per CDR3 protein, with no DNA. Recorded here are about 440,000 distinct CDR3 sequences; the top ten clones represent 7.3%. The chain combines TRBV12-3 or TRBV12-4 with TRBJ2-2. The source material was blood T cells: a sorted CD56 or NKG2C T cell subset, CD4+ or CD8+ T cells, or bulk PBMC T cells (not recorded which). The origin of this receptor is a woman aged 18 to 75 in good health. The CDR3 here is CASSFQYWELFF.